These 21 T cell receptor beta chains were sequenced from one sample in a study of monozygotic twins with inflammatory bowel disease. From its re-call of the 5' RACE reads, TCRdb lists each CDR3 protein once, without DNA. Reported are some 160,000 distinct CDR3 sequences; the ten largest clones contain around 6.8%. Input material: blood. These receptors were taken from a human donor with ulcerative colitis or Crohn's disease, or a healthy co-twin of an affected twin (not recorded which).

The chain combines TRBV28 with TRBJ2-6; TCRdb's D call, TRBD1, is unchecked because there is no DNA. Germline V gene data show CDR1 as MDHEN and CDR2 as SYDVKM. The CDR3 length is 15 residues. CDR3 sequence reads: CASSPTGAGANVLTF. The variable domain in full, with the rest retrieved from reference TRBV28 and TRBJ2-6, is DVKVTQSSRYLVKRTGEKVFLECVQDMDHENMFWYRQDPGLGLRLIYFSYDVKMKEKGDIPEGYSVSREKKERFSLILESASTNQTSMYLCASSPTGAGANVLTFGAGSRLTVL.

This chain uses TRBV5-1 with TRBJ1-2; TCRdb calls TRBD1, which cannot be checked without DNA. The CDR3 is 15 residues long. The germline V gene encodes CDR1 SGHRS and CDR2 YFSETQ. The CDR3 sequence: CASSSRQKGYYGYTF.

The chain links TRBV27 to TRBJ2-7; TCRdb selects TRBD1, and the lack of DNA leaves this call unchecked. Germline CDR1 MNHEY, CDR2 SMNVEV (reference sequence). There are 15 residues in the CDR3. CDR3 protein: CASSKNRGTPTQQYF.

The V gene is TRBV19, the J gene TRBJ2-3; TCRdb picks TRBD2, but there is no DNA to check that call. The CDR3 sequence is 14 residues long. The V gene's germline CDR1 is LNHDA and CDR2 SQIVND (reference sequence). The CDR3 loop is CASSWTSGVDTQYF.

The chain employs TRBV7-9 and TRBJ2-1; TCRdb names TRBD1, which stays unverified in the absence of DNA. Germline V CDR1 and CDR2: SEHNR, FQNEAQ (reference sequence). The CDR3 length is 15 residues. CDR3 in amino acids: CASSRAGGSYNEQFF.

The chain joins TRBV19 to TRBJ2-3; TCRdb indicates TRBD2, and absent DNA this call remains unverified. In germline, CDR1 is LNHDA, CDR2 SQIVND (reference sequence). The length of the CDR3 is 17 residues. The CDR3 region is CASGPQPAGVGTDTQYF. The full variable domain, its missing parts supplied by reference TRBV19 and TRBJ2-3, is DGGITQSPKYLFRKEGQNVTLSCEQNLNHDAMYWYRQDPGQGLRLIYYSQIVNDFQKGDIAEGYSVSREKKESFPLTVTSAQKNPTAFYLCASGPQPAGVGTDTQYFGPGTRLTVL.

The chain employs TRBV20-1 and TRBJ2-1; lacking DNA, the TRBD2 call made by TCRdb goes unchecked. The CDR3 runs to 13 residues. Germline CDR1 DFQATT, CDR2 SNEGSKA (reference sequence). The CDR3 is CSAPRGLKVEQFF.

This rearrangement joins TRBV3-1 to TRBJ2-3; TCRdb's D gene call, TRBD1, goes unchecked for lack of DNA. The CDR3 runs 12 residues. Germline V gives CDR1 LGHDT, CDR2 YNNKEL (reference sequence). The CDR3: CASSQSLHTQYF.

This chain uses TRBV14 with TRBJ2-3. Germline V gene lookup returns CDR1 SGHDN and CDR2 FVKESK. The CDR3 is 11 amino acids. CDR3 amino acids: CASSQSDTQYF.

The chain is built from TRBV12-3 or TRBV12-4 and TRBJ2-7; TCRdb picks TRBD1, but there is no DNA to check that call. This CDR3 region has 14 residues. The CDR3 here is CASSRDRVRYEQYF.

The CDR3 is CASRDYMGTEAFF. The chain has TRBV5-1 and TRBJ1-1. The CDR3 totals 13 residues. Germline loops: CDR1 SGHRS, CDR2 YFSETQ.

The chain recombines TRBV23-1 with TRBJ2-1. TRBV23-1 qualifies as an ORF whose function is uncertain. This CDR3 spans 14 amino acids. The chain's CDR3 is CASSQSRPTNEQFF.

The V call is TRBV6-2 or TRBV6-3, the J call TRBJ1-4. The CDR3 length is 15 residues. Germline V lookup: CDR1 MNHEY, CDR2 SVGEGT. CDR3 amino acids: CASSYPPWENEKLFF.

The rearrangement joins TRBV24-1 to TRBJ2-5. Germline assignment: CDR1 KGHDR and CDR2 SFDVKD. The length of the CDR3 is 11 residues. The CDR3 reads CATDRRETQYF.

The V and J genes are TRBV14 and TRBJ2-7. The CDR3 loop spans 13 amino acids. Germline CDR1 and CDR2: SGHDN and FVKESK. The CDR3: CASSQVGIGEQYF.

The chain recombines TRBV5-6 with TRBJ2-2; lacking DNA, the TRBD2 call made by TCRdb goes unchecked. The CDR3 has 14 residues. Germline V gives CDR1 SGHDT, CDR2 YYEEEE. Here the CDR3 reads CASSRREAVGELFF.

The J gene is TRBJ2-7, the V gene TRBV30; TCRdb indicates TRBD1, and absent DNA this call remains unverified. CDR3 length equals 15 residues. CDR1 is GTSNPN and CDR2 is SVGIG in the germline V gene (reference sequence). The CDR3 loop is CAWSFSTGSLHEQYF.

The chain uses TRBV20-1 and TRBJ1-3. CDR1 is DFQATT and CDR2 is SNEGSKA in the germline V gene (reference sequence). CDR3 length: 13 amino acids. The CDR3 sequence is CSAGRSVGNTIYF.

V and J are TRBV3-1 and TRBJ1-1. This CDR3 is 15 amino acids long. Germline CDR1 is LGHDT and CDR2 is YNNKEL (reference sequence). CDR3 sequence reads: CASSQGLGRLAEAFF.

The chain is built from TRBV27 and TRBJ2-7; absent DNA, TCRdb's TRBD1 call cannot be checked. Germline CDR1 is MNHEY and CDR2 is SMNVEV (reference sequence). The CDR3 contains 15 residues. CDR3 region: CASSFGRESFYEQYF.

The V gene is TRBV7-9, the J gene TRBJ1-1; TCRdb indicates TRBD1, and absent DNA this call remains unverified. CDR1 is SEHNR, CDR2 FQNEAQ, per germline (reference sequence). This CDR3 spans 17 amino acids. The CDR3 is CASSRGVGDGGNTEAFF. Complete variable domain (other parts from reference TRBV7-9 and TRBJ1-1): DTGVSQNPRHKITKRGQNVTFRCDPISEHNRLYWYRQTLGQGPEFLTYFQNEAQLEKSRLLSDRFSAERPKGSFSTLEIQRTEQGDSAMYLCASSRGVGDGGNTEAFFGQGTRLTVV.